In this sample, the clone carrying this T cell receptor beta chain turned up a few times. Its antigen remains unidentified. Other nucleotide sequences in the sample specify the same CDR3. These data are taken from a study of PD-1 blockade in classical Hodgkin lymphoma. Study observations and caveats: Complete responders started with a diversity level that resembled newly diagnosed patients at baseline. Reported findings placed baseline TCR diversity lower in newly diagnosed patients (compared with healthy donors). By cycle point C4D1, TCR diversity had risen significantly in CD4+ cells (but not CD8+ cells).

Following autologous stem cell transplantation, relapse occurred in every patient, and exposure to brentuximab vedotin varied. Classifying best responses yielded complete response, partial response or progressive disease. The CDR3 is made up of 13 amino acids. J lost 5 bases, V lost 5 bases, and 5 bases had no gene match. Germline V lookup: CDR1 MDHEN, CDR2 SYDVKM. TCRdb's copy holds only in-frame clones and misses some; the assay was immunoSEQ multiplex PCR. Among about 2,300 clones listed, roughly 60% were seen once. The sequence derives from a human donor with classical Hodgkin lymphoma. The chain employs TRBV28 and TRBJ1-2, with 7 nucleotides matching TRBD1. The input for sequencing was peripheral blood mononuclear cells (PBMCs), taken at baseline. CDR3 in amino acids: CASSPQTGYGYTF. The CDR3 nucleotides are TGTGCCAGCAGTCCACAGACAGGGTATGGCTACACCTTC.